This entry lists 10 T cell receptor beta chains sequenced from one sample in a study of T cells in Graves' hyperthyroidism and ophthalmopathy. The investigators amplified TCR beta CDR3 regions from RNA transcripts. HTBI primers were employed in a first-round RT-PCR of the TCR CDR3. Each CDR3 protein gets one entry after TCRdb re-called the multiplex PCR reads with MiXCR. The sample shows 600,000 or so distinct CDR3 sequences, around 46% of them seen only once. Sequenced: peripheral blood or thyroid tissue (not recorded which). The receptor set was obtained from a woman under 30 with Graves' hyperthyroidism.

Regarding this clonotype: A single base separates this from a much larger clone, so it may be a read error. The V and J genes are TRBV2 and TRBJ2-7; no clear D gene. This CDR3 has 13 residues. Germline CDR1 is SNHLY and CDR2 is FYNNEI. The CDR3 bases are TGTGCCAGCAGTCAGATACCCAGCTACGGGCAGTACTTC. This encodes CASSQIPSYGQYF.

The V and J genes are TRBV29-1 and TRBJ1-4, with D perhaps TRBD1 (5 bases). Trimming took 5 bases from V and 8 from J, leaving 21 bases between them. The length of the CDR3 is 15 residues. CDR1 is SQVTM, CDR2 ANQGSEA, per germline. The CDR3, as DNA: TGCAGCGTTAGTGGTGGGGCAGGGCGAGGGGAAAAACTGTTTTTT. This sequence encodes CSVSGGAGRGEKLFF.

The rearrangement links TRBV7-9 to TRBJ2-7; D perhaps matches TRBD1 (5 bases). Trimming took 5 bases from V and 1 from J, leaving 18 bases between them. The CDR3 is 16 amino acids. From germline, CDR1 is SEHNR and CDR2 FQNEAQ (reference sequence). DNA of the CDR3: TGTGCCAGCAGCCAAGATGGGCAGGGTAGTTCCTACGAGCAGTACTTC. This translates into CASSQDGQGSSYEQYF.

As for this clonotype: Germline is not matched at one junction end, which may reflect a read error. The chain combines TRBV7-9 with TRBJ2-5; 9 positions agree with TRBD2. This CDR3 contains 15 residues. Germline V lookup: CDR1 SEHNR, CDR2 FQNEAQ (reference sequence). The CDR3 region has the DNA TGTGCCAGCGGCTTTGCGCGGGAGGGTCGAGAGACCCAGTACTTC. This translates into CASGFAREGRETQYF. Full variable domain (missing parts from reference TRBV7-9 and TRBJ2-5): DTGVSQNPRHKITKRGQNVTFRCDPISEHNRLYWYRQTLGQGPEFLTYFQNEAQLEKSRLLSDRFSAERPKGSFSTLEIQRTEQGDSAMYLCASGFAREGRETQYFGPGTRLLVL.

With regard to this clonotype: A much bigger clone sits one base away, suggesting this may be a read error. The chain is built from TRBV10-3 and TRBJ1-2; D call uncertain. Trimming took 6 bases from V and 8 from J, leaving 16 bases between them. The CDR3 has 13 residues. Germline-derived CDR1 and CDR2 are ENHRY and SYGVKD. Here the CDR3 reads CAISLGRTAGYTF. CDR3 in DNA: TGTGCCATCAGCTTAGGTCGGACTGCGGGCTACACCTTC.

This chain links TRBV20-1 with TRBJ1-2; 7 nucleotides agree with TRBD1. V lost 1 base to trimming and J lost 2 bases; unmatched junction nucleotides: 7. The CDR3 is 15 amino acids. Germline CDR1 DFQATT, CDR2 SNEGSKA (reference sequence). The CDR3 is CSARGTGLQNYGYTF. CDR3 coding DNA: TGCAGTGCTAGAGGGACAGGACTCCAGAACTATGGCTACACCTTC.

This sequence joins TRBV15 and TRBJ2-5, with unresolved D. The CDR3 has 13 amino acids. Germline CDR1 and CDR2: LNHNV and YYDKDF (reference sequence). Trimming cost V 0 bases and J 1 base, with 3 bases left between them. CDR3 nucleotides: TGTGCCACCAGCAGAGAACGCCAAGAGACCCAGTACTTC. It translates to CATSRERQETQYF.

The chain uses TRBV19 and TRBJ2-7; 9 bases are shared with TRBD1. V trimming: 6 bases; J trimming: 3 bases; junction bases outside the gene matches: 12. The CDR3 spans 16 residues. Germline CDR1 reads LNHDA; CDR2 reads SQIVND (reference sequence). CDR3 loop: CASSRDRAISGYEQYF. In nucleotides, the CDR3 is TGTGCCAGTAGCCGGGACAGGGCGATTAGCGGCTACGAGCAGTACTTC.

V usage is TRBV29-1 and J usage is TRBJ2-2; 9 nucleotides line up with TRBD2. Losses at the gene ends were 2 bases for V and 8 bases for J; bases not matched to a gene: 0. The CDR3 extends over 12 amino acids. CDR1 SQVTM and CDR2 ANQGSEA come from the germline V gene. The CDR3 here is CSVELAGGELFF. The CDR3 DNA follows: TGCAGCGTTGAACTAGCGGGAGGGGAGCTGTTTTTT.

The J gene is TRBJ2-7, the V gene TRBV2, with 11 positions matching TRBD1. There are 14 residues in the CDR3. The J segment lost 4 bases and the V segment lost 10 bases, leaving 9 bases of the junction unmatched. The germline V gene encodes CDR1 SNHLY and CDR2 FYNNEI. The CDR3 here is CANNVGTGGYEQYF. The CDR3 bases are TGTGCCAACAACGTCGGGACAGGGGGGTACGAGCAGTACTTC.